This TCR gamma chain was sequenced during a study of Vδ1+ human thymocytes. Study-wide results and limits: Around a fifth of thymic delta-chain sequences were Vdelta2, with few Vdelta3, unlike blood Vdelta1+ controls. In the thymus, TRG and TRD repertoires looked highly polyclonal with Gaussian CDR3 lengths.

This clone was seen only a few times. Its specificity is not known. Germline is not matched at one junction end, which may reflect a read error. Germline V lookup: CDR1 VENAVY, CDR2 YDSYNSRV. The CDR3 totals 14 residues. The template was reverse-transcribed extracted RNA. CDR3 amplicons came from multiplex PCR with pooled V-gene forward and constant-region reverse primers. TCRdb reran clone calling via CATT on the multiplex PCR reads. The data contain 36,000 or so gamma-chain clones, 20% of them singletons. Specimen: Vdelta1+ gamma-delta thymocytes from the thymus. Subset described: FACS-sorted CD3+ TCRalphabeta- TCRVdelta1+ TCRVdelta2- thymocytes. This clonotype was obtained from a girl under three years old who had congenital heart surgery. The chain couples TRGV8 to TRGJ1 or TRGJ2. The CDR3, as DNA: TGTGCCACCTGGGATAAGAGCCCCTATTATAAGAAGCTCTTT. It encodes CATWDKSPYYKKLF.